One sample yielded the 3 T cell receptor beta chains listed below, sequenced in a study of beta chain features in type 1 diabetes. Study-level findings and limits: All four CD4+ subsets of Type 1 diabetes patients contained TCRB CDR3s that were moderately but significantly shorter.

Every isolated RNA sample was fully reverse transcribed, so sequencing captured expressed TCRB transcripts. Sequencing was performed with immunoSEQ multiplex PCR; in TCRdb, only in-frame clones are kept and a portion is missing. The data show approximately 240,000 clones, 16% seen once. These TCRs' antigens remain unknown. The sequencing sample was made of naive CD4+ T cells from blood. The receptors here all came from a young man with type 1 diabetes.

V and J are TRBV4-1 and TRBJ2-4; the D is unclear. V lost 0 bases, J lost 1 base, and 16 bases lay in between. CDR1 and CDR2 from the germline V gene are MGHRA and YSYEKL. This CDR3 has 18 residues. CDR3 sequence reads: CASSQDPPPVIAKNIQYF. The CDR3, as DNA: TGCGCCAGCAGCCAAGATCCCCCGCCCGTAATTGCCAAAAACATTCAGTACTTC.

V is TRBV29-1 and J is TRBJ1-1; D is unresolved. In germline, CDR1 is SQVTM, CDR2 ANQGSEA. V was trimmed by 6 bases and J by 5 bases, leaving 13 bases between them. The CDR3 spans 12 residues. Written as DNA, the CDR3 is TGCAGCGTCGGTCCGCGGGCGACTGAAGCTTTCTTT. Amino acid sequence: CSVGPRATEAFF.

The CDR3 spells CSAKNTEAFF. CDR3 DNA: TGCAGTGCCAAGAACACTGAAGCTTTCTTT. The rearrangement joins TRBV20-1 to TRBJ1-1; D is unclear. This CDR3 contains 10 residues. Per the germline V gene, CDR1 is DFQATT and CDR2 is SNEGSKA (reference sequence). V was clipped by 6 bases and J by 1 base, with 3 bases between them.